This T cell receptor (beta chain) emerged from a study of blood T cell repertoires in COVID-19. Turning to the study itself: Acute and convalescent COVID-19 samples came from the United States, Italy and Spain. PBMCs, B-cell-depleted T cells, or T cells provided the cDNA or gDNA that made up the material.

The V gene's germline CDR1 is MNHEY and CDR2 SVGAGI. The CDR3 length is 13 residues. The V end was cut by 6 bases, the J end by 7 bases, with 13 bases between. Per the original data handling: Amplification of reference gene primers provided the estimated nucleated cell counts. The protocol was immunoSEQ multiplex PCR, while the TCRdb copy is restricted to in-frame clones and leaves out a portion. V, J and clone size are those of that table, while D and trimming were read from the DNA. The table has some 110,000 clones, approximately 78% seen once; the top ten hold 6.5% to 10%. The sequenced sample was peripheral blood. The chain employs TRBV6-5 and TRBJ2-1; D may be TRBD2 (7 bases). The sequence was obtained from a man in his sixties or seventies with acute or convalescent COVID-19. CDR3 coding DNA: TGTGCCAGCAGAGGGGGGGGCGGGAATGAGCAGTTCTTC. Encoded protein: CASRGGGGNEQFF.